Listed below are T cell receptor beta chains from one sample, sequenced in a study of cytomegalovirus exposure and HLA in healthy donors. This table comes from immunoSEQ multiplex PCR, and its TCRdb copy is limited to in-frame clones, with some not included. This sample has roughly 150,000 clones, with 70% to 75% found just once. Sequenced: PBMCs. The origin of the receptors is a woman aged 30 to 39 in good health and CMV-seronegative. Both conserved end residues are part of each CDR3. A D gene is named only where the DNA matches it firmly. Size is omitted from some rows. Given values are once, few, many or a class for expanded clones.

TRBJ1-1,.,.,TRBV7-3,TGTGCCAGTAAAAGCACCCCGAACACTGAAGCTTTCTTT,CASKSTPNTEAFF
TRBJ1-1,few,.,TRBV28,TGTGCCAGCAGTTTATTAGTAGCACTCCGGAACACTGAAGCTTTCTTT,CASSLLVALRNTEAFF
TRBJ2-7,.,TRBD2,TRBV28,TGTGCCAGCAGTTTGGCTAGCGGGAGCTACGAGCAGTACTTC,CASSLASGSYEQYF
TRBJ1-1,.,.,TRBV6-6,TGTGCCAGCAGTTACGATATGAATTGGCTGAACACTGAAGCTTTCTTT,CASSYDMNWLNTEAFF
TRBJ2-7,few,TRBD2,TRBV28,TGTGCCAGCAGTTTAATTAGGCTAGCGGGGTACATCGAGCAGTACTTC,CASSLIRLAGYIEQYF
TRBJ2-7,once,.,TRBV16,TGTGCCAGCAGCCACGGTTTTCAGGGGTCGACCTACGAGCAGTACTTC,CASSHGFQGSTYEQYF
TRBJ1-5,.,.,TRBV2,TGTGCCAGCAGTTTCGACAGAAGGCAGCCCCAGCATTTT,CASSFDRRQPQHF
TRBJ2-2,.,TRBD2,TRBV5-5,TGTGCCAGCAGCGGGGCCACGACTAGCCAAACGAACACCGGGGAGCTGTTTTTT,CASSGATTSQTNTGELFF
TRBJ1-1,.,TRBD1,TRBV11-3,TGTGCCAGCAGCTCGGGACAGTTGAACACTGAAGCTTTCTTT,CASSSGQLNTEAFF
TRBJ2-3,.,.,TRBV28,TGTGCCAGCAGTTACAGGGACCACACAGATACGCAGTATTTT,CASSYRDHTDTQYF
TRBJ1-2,few,.,TRBV6-5,TGTGCCAGCAGTTACGATCTGGCCAATCCCTATGGCTACACCTTC,CASSYDLANPYGYTF
TRBJ1-1,.,TRBD1,TRBV5-6,TGTGCCAGCAGCTTGGCGGGACAGGGGTTTTTGTCCGCTTTCTTT,CASSLAGQGFLSAFF
TRBJ1-4,.,.,TRBV28,TGTGCCAGCAGTTCCCCTTTGAATGAAAAACTGTTTTTT,CASSSPLNEKLFF
TRBJ2-7,.,.,TRBV7-8,TGTGCCAGCAGCTTAGGGACTGCAAACGAGCAGTACTTC,CASSLGTANEQYF
TRBJ1-4,few,.,TRBV7-9,TGTGCCAGCAGCACGCGCGCAACTAATGAAAAACTGTTTTTT,CASSTRATNEKLFF
TRBJ1-3,.,.,TRBV7-9,TGTGCCAGCAGCTTAGCGCCGAGCTCTGGAAACACCATATATTTT,CASSLAPSSGNTIYF
TRBJ2-1,.,.,TRBV19,TGTGCCAGTAGCCACAGGCGCCCCCGATACAATGAGCAGTTCTTC,CASSHRRPRYNEQFF
TRBJ2-3,.,TRBD2,TRBV5-4,TGTGCCAGCAGCGGGGCCGGGACTAGCATAGATACGCAGTATTTT,CASSGAGTSIDTQYF
TRBJ2-6,.,.,TRBV14,TGTGCCAGCAGCCAAGGACTAAGAAGCTCTGGGGCCAACGTCCTGACTTTC,CASSQGLRSSGANVLTF
TRBJ2-2,medium-sized,.,TRBV4-1,TGCGCCAGCAGCCAAGGACTAGCCGGGGAGCTGTTTTTT,CASSQGLAGELFF
TRBJ1-3,.,.,TRBV6-5,TGTGCCAGCAGCCGCGACACCTCTGGAAACACCATATATTTT,CASSRDTSGNTIYF
TRBJ1-2,once,.,TRBV28,TGTGCCAGCAGTCTCCTTCCCGGACTATCTAACTATGGCTACACCTTC,CASSLLPGLSNYGYTF
TRBJ2-1,few,TRBD2,TRBV9,TGTGCCAGCAGCGCCCCAGGGACTAGCGGGATCCGAACCCAATACAATGAGCAGTTCTTC,CASSAPGTSGIRTQYNEQFF
TRBJ2-4,.,TRBD2,TRBV2,TGTGCCAGCAGTGACGGGGGGAGAGCCAAAAACATTCAGTACTTC,CASSDGGRAKNIQYF
TRBJ2-7,.,TRBD2,TRBV18,TGTGCCAGCTCACCTCCCGCAGGGACTAGCGGGAGTAACGAGCAGTACTTC,CASSPPAGTSGSNEQYF
TRBJ1-1,.,TRBD1,TRBV6-6,TGTGCCAGCGGGCGACAGGGCGCGTTCATGAACACTGAAGCTTTCTTT,CASGRQGAFMNTEAFF
TRBJ2-3,.,.,TRBV29-1,TGCAGCGTTGAAGGCGGAACCACAGATACGCAGTATTTT,CSVEGGTTDTQYF
TRBJ2-3,.,TRBD2,TRBV27,TGTGCCAGCAACGGTCCTAGCGGGAGTCTGGCAGATACGCAGTATTTT,CASNGPSGSLADTQYF
TRBJ2-3,.,TRBD2,TRBV30,TGTGCCTGGAGTGAACTAGCGGGGCCGCCTCAAGATACGCAGTATTTT,CAWSELAGPPQDTQYF
TRBJ1-4,.,TRBD1,TRBV18,TGTGCCAGCTCTACAGGGGCGGGAGGTGAAAAACTGTTTTTT,CASSTGAGGEKLFF
TRBJ2-7,.,TRBD2,TRBV5-1,TGCGCCAGCAGCCCCGGGACTAGATACGAGCAGTACTTC,CASSPGTRYEQYF
TRBJ2-7,.,TRBD1,TRBV19,TGTGCCAGTAGTCCCCCATCCGGGACAGGGGGCGAGCAGTACTTC,CASSPPSGTGGEQYF
TRBJ1-5,.,TRBD1,TRBV6-5,TGTGCCAGCAGAGCCGGGACAGGGTATCAGCCCCAGCATTTT,CASRAGTGYQPQHF
TRBJ1-6,.,.,TRBV2,TGTGCCAGCAGTGCTCTCCCTAAGGGGATATATCGTAATTCACCCCTCCACTTT,CASSALPKGIYRNSPLHF
TRBJ2-1,.,TRBD2,TRBV7-3,TGTGCCAGCAGCCCTTTAGCGGGGACGGACAATGAGCAGTTCTTC,CASSPLAGTDNEQFF
TRBJ2-1,.,TRBD1,TRBV7-9,TGTGCCAGCAGCCTGTCGGACAGGGGTGAGCAGTTCTTC,CASSLSDRGEQFF
TRBJ2-4,.,TRBD1,TRBV27,TGTGCCAGCAGTCCTAGGACAGGGGTGGACATTCAGTACTTC,CASSPRTGVDIQYF
TRBJ1-4,.,.,TRBV9,TGTGCCAGCAGCCCAACTTGGCTTCAGGGCCTTGGTGAAAAACTGTTTTTT,CASSPTWLQGLGEKLFF
TRBJ2-7,.,TRBD2,TRBV2,TGTGCCAGCTGGCCCGAGCGGGAGGATGTCGAGCAGTACTTC,CASWPEREDVEQYF
TRBJ2-3,.,TRBD1,TRBV5-1,TGCGCCAGCAGCCCTGGGACAGGGGGATGGGATACGCAGTATTTT,CASSPGTGGWDTQYF
TRBJ1-2,.,TRBD1,TRBV5-1,TGCGCCAGCAGCTTGGAGGGGCAGGGGGCTGATGGCTACACCTTC,CASSLEGQGADGYTF
TRBJ1-4,.,.,TRBV21-1,TGTGCCAGCGGGGCCTGTGGGGGTTGGACAGGGTATATTGAAAAACTGTTTTTT,CASGACGGWTGYIEKLFF
TRBJ1-1,.,.,TRBV29-1,TGCAGCGTTGTACCGGGAATGCCAACTGAAGCTTTCTTT,CSVVPGMPTEAFF
TRBJ2-3,.,.,TRBV7-3,TGTGCCAGCAGCTTGGGCGTCTCAGATACGCAGTATTTT,CASSLGVSDTQYF
TRBJ1-6,.,TRBD1,TRBV6-1,TGTGCCAGCAGTGAGGTGCTCCTTGGGACAGTCTATAATTCACCCCTCCACTTT,CASSEVLLGTVYNSPLHF
TRBJ2-5,.,TRBD1,TRBV6-1,TGTGCCGCATGGACAGGGGGAGAGACCCAGTACTTC,CAAWTGGETQYF
TRBJ1-3,.,.,TRBV28,TGTGCCAGCAGTTTATTTGGGTCAGGGCAACGGTTGGGCACCATATATTTT,CASSLFGSGQRLGTIYF
TRBJ2-4,.,.,TRBV29-1,TGCAGCGTTGGATTAGTCCGGAACATTCAGTACTTC,CSVGLVRNIQYF
TRBJ2-1,.,TRBD1,TRBV7-9,TGTGCCAGCATCACCTCCGGGACAGGGGGCGATGAGCAGTTCTTC,CASITSGTGGDEQFF
TRBJ2-2,.,TRBD1,TRBV11-2,TGTGCCAGCAGCGTGTCGACAGGGATTACCGGGGAGCTGTTTTTT,CASSVSTGITGELFF
TRBJ2-5,.,.,TRBV7-2,TGTGCCAGCAGCTTTTATATGGGGGCCCAAGAGACCCAGTACTTC,CASSFYMGAQETQYF
TRBJ2-3,few,TRBD1,TRBV7-9,TGTGCCAGCACCACGACAGGGGGACCTACAGATACGCAGTATTTT,CASTTTGGPTDTQYF
TRBJ2-3,.,TRBD2,TRBV10-3,TGTGCCATCAGTGACAAGCGGGGGGACACAGATACGCAGTATTTT,CAISDKRGDTDTQYF
TRBJ1-6,few,.,TRBV14,TGTGCCAGCAGCGTGGGCTTCTATAATTCACCCCTCCACTTT,CASSVGFYNSPLHF
TRBJ1-2,.,.,TRBV5-5,TGTGCCAGCAGTCAGGGGAACTATGGCTACACCTTC,CASSQGNYGYTF